This is a list of T cell receptor beta chains from one sample in a study of blood T cell repertoires in COVID-19. Clones were sequenced by immunoSEQ multiplex PCR, and TCRdb holds only the in-frame ones, with some missing. Of fewer than 300,000 clones in the sample, roughly 92% were seen once. The sample comprised peripheral blood. The receptors were sampled from a woman younger than 45 with COVID-19, enrolled during active disease. Both conserved end residues are part of each CDR3. Fields, in order: D gene, J gene, clone size, V gene, CDR3 protein, CDR3 DNA. D genes are given only for firm matches. The size of a clone is reported for some rows only, either as once, few or many, or as a class for expanded clones.

>TRBD1|TRBJ1-5|.|TRBV5-6
CASSLGTGNQPQHF
TGTGCCAGCAGCCTCGGGACAGGGAATCAGCCCCAGCATTTT
>TRBD1|TRBJ1-1|.|TRBV7-3
CASMPGGANTEAFF
TGTGCCAGCATGCCAGGGGGAGCGAACACTGAAGCTTTCTTT
>TRBD1|TRBJ1-2|once|TRBV24-1
CATSRTGIIGYTF
TGTGCCACCAGCCGGACAGGGATAATTGGCTACACCTTC
>TRBD1|TRBJ1-6|.|TRBV3-1/TRBV3-2
CASSPRDRDDSPLHF
TGTGCCAGCAGCCCACGGGACAGGGATGATTCACCCCTCCACTTT
>TRBD2|TRBJ2-1|.|TRBV11-2
CASSLQTGTIYYNEQFF
TGTGCCAGCAGCTTACAAACCGGGACTATCTACTACAATGAGCAGTTCTTC
>.|TRBJ2-2|.|TRBV9
CASSVNSYTGELFF
TGTGCCAGCAGCGTAAACAGCTACACCGGGGAGCTGTTTTTT
>TRBD1|TRBJ1-5|.|TRBV5-4
CASSRDRGQPQHF
TGTGCCAGCAGCCGGGACAGGGGTCAGCCCCAGCATTTT
>.|TRBJ1-2|.|TRBV12-3/TRBV12-4
CASSFTNYGYTF
TGTGCCAGCAGTTTTACTAACTATGGCTACACCTTC
>.|TRBJ2-2|once|TRBV19
CASSSGAGELFF
TGTGCCAGTAGCTCAGGGGCCGGGGAGCTGTTTTTT
>TRBD1|TRBJ1-1|.|TRBV9
CASSVGDRMNTEAFF
TGTGCCAGCAGCGTAGGGGACAGGATGAACACTGAAGCTTTCTTT
>.|TRBJ1-4|.|TRBV19
CASSIMRTTNEKLFF
TGTGCCAGTAGTATCATGCGAACAACTAATGAAAAACTGTTTTTT
>.|TRBJ1-5|.|TRBV6-1
CASSEIGGDQPQHF
TGTGCCAGCAGTGAAATCGGCGGGGATCAGCCCCAGCATTTT
>.|TRBJ1-4|.|TRBV28
CASSLEGSGKDWEKLFF
TGTGCCAGCAGTTTGGAGGGCTCGGGAAAAGATTGGGAAAAACTGTTTTTT
>.|TRBJ2-3|.|TRBV14
CASSQEWGQSTDTQYF
TGTGCCAGCAGCCAAGAATGGGGACAAAGCACAGATACGCAGTATTTT
>TRBD2|TRBJ2-7|few|TRBV4-1
CASSQGLAGAYEQYF
TGCGCCAGCAGCCAGGGACTAGCGGGGGCCTACGAGCAGTACTTC
>.|TRBJ2-6|.|TRBV29-1
CSVAGKGANVLTF
TGCAGCGTTGCCGGGAAGGGGGCCAACGTCCTGACTTTC